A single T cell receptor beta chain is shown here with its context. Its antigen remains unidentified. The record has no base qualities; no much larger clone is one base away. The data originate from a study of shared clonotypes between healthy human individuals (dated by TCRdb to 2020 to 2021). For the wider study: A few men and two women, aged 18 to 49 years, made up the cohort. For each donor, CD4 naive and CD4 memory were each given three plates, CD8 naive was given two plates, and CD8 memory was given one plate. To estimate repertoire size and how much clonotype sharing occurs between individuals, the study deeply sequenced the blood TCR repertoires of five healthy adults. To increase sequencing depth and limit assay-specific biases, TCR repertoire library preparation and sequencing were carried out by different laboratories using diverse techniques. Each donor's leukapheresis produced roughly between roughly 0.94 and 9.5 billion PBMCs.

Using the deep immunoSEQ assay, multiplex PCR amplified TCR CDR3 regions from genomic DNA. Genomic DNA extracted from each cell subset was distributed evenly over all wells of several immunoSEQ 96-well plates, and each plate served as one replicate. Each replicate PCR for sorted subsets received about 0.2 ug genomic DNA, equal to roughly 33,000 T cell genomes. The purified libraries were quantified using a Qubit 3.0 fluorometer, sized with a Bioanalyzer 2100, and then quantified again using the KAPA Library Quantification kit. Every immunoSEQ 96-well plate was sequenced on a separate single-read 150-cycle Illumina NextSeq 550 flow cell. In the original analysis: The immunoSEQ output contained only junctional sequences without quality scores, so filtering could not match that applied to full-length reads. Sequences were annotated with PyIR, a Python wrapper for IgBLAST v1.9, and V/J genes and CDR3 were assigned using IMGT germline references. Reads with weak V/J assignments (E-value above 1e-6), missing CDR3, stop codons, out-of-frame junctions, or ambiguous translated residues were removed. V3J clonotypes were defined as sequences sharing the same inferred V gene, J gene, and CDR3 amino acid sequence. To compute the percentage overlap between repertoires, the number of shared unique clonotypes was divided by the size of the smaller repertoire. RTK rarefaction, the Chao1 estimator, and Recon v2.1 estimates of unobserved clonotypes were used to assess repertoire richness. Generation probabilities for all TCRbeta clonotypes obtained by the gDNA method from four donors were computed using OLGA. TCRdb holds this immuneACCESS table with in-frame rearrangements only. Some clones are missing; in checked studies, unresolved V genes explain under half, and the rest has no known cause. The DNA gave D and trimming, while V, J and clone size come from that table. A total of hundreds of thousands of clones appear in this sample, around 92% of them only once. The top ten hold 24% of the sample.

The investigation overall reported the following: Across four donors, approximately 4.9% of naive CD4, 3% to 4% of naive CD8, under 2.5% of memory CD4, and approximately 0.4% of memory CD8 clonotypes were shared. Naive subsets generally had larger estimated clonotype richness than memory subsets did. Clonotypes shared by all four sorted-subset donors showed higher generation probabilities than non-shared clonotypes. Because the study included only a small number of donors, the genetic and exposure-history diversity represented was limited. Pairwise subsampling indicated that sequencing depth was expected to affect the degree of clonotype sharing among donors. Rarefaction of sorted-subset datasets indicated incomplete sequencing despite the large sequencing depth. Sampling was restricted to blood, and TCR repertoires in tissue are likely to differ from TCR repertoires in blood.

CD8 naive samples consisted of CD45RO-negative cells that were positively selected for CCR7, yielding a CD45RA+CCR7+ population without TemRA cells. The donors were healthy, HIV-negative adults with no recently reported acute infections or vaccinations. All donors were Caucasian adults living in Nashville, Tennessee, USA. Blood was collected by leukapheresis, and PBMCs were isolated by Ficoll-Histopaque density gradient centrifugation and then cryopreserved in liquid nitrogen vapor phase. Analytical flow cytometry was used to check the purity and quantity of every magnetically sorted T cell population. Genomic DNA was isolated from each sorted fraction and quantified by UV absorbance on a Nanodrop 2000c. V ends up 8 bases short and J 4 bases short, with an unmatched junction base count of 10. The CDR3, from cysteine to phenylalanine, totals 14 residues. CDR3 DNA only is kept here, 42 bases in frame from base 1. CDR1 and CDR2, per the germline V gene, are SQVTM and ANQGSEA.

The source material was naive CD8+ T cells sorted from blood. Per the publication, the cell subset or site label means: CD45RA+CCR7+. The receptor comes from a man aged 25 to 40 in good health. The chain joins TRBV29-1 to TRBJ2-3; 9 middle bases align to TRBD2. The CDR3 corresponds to CSPVLAGKADTQYF. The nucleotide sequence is TGCAGCCCTGTCCTAGCGGGAAAGGCAGATACGCAGTATTTT.